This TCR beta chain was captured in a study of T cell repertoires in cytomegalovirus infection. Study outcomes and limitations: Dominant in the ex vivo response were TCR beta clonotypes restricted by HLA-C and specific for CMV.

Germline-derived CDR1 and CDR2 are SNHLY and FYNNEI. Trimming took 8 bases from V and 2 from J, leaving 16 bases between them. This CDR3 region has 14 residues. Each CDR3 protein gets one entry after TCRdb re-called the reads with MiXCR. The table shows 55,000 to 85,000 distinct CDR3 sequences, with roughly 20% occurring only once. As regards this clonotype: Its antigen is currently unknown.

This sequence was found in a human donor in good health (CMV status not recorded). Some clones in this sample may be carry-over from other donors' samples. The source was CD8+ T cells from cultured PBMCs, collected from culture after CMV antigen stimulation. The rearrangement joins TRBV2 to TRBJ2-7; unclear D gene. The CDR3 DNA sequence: TGTGCCAGCGGCGGAAGTGGGGTTACCTACGAGCAGTACTTC. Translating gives CASGGSGVTYEQYF.